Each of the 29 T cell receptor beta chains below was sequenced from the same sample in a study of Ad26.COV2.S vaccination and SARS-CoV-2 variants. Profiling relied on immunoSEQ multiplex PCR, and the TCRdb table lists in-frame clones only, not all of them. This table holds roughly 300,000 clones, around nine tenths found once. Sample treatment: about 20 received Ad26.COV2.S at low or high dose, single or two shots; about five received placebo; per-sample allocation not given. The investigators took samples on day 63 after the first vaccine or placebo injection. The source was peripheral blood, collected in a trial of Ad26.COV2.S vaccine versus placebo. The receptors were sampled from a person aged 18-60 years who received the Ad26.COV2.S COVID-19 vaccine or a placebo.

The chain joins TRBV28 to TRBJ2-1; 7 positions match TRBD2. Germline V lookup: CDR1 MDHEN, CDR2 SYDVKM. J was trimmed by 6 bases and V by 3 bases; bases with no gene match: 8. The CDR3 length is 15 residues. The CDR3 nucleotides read TGTGCCAGCAGTTTTGGGCGGGAGATCTCCAATGAGCAGTTCTTC. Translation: CASSFGREISNEQFF.

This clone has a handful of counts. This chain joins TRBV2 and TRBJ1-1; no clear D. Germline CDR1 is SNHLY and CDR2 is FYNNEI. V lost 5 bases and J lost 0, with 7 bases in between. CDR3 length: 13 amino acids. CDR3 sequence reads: CASSLRLNTEAFF. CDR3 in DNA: TGTGCCAGCAGTCTTAGATTGAACACTGAAGCTTTCTTT.

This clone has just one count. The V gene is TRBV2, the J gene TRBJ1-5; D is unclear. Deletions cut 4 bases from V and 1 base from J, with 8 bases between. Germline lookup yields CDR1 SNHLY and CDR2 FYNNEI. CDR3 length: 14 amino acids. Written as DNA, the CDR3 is TGTGCCAGCAGTGGGGCCAGGAGCAATCAGCCCCAGCATTTT. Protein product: CASSGARSNQPQHF.

CDR3 sequence: CATSGRNSGANVLTF. CDR3 DNA: TGTGCCACCTCAGGACGAAACTCTGGGGCCAACGTCCTGACTTTC. The chain links TRBV10-3 to TRBJ2-6; the D is unclear. V was trimmed by 10 bases and J by 0 bases, leaving 13 bases between them. In germline, CDR1 is ENHRY, CDR2 SYGVKD. CDR3 size: 15 residues.

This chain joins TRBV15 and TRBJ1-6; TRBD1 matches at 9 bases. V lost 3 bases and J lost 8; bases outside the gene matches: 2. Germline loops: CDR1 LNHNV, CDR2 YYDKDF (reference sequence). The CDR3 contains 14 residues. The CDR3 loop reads CATSSGTGYSPLHF. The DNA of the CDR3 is TGTGCCACCAGCAGCGGGACAGGGTATTCACCCCTCCACTTT.

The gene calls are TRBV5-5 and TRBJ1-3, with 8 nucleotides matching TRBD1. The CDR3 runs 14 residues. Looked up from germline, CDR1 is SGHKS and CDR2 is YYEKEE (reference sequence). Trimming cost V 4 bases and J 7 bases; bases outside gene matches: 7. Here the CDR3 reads CASSPWTGRNTIYF. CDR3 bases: TGTGCCAGCAGCCCCTGGACAGGGAGGAACACCATATATTTT.

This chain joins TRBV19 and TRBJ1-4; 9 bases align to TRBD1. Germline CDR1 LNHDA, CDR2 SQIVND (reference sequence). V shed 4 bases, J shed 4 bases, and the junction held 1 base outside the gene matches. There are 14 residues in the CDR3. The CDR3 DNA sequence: TGTGCCAGTAGTACGGGACAGGGTAATGAAAAACTGTTTTTT. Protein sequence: CASSTGQGNEKLFF.

The DNA for the CDR3 is TGTGCCAGCAGTGAAGATACAGGGGGGTACAATGAGCAGTTCTTC. Residues: CASSEDTGGYNEQFF. The V call is TRBV6-1, the J call TRBJ2-1; the match to TRBD1 covers 8 bases. This CDR3 region has 15 residues. After removal of 1 base from V and 4 bases from J, the junction contained 3 bases not matched to a gene. Germline V gene lookup returns CDR1 MNHNS and CDR2 SASEGT.

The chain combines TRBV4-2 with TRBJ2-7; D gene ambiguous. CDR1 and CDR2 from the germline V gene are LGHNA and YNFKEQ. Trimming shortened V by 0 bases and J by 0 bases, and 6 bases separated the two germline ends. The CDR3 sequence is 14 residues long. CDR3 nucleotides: TGTGCCAGCAGCCAAGACACCCTCTCCTACGAGCAGTACTTC. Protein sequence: CASSQDTLSYEQYF.

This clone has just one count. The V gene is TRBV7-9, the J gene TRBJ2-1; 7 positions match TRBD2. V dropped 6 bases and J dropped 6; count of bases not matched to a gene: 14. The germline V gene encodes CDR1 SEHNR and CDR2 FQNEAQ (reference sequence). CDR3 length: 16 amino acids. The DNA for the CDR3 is TGTGCCAGCAGGCGGACTAGTTTCTCCACTTCCAATGAGCAGTTCTTC. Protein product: CASRRTSFSTSNEQFF.

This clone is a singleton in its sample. This CDR3 reads CASSQDDGGTAQHF. In DNA form, the CDR3 reads TGTGCCAGCAGCCAAGACGATGGGGGAACGGCCCAGCATTTT. The rearrangement links TRBV4-2 to TRBJ1-5; TRBD1 might be the D (5 bases). Germline assignment: CDR1 LGHNA and CDR2 YNFKEQ. The CDR3 spans 14 residues. Trimming pared 0 bases from V and 11 bases from J, leaving 14 bases between.

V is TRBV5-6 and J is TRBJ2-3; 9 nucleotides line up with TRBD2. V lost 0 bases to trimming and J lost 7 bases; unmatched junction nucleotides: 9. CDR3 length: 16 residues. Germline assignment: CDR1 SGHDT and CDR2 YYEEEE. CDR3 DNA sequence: TGTGCCAGCAGCTTGGCCAGCGGGGGGAGGGTTAATACGCAGTATTTT. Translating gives CASSLASGGRVNTQYF.

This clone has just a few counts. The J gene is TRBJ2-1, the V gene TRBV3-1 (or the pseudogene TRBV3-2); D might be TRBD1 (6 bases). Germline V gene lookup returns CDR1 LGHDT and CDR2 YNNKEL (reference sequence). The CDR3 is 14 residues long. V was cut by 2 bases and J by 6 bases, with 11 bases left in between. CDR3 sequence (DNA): TGTGCCAGCAGCCAAATCTCGGACAGCAATGAGCAGTTCTTC. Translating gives CASSQISDSNEQFF.

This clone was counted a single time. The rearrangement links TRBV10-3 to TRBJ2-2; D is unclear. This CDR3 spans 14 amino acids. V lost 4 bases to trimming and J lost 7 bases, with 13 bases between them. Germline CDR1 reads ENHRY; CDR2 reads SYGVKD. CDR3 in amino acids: CAISASPDVGELFF. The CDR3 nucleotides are TGTGCCATCAGTGCCTCGCCAGATGTCGGGGAGCTGTTTTTT.

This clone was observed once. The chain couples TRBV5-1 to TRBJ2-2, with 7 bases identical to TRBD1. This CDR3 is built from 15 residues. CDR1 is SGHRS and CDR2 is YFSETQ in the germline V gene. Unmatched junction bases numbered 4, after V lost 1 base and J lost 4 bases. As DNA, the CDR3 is TGCGCCAGCAGCTTGAACAGGGGAAGCACCGGGGAGCTGTTTTTT. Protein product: CASSLNRGSTGELFF.

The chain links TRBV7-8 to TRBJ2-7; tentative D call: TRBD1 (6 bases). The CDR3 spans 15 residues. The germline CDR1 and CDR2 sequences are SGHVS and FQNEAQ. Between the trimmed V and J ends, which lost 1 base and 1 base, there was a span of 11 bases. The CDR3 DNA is TGTGCCAGCAGCTTAGGATACAGGGCGTCCTACGAGCAGTACTTC. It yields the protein CASSLGYRASYEQYF.

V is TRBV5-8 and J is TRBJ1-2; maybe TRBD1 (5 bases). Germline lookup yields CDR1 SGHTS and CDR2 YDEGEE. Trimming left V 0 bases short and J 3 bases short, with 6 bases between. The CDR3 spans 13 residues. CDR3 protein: CASSLVRDYGYTF. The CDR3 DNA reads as TGTGCCAGCAGCTTGGTCAGGGACTATGGCTACACCTTC.

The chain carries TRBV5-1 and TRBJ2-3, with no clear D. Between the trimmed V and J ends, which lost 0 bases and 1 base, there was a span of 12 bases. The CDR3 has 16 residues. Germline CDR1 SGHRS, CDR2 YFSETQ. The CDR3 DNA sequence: TGCGCCAGCAGCTTGGAAGCTGGCGGAGGCACAGATACGCAGTATTTT. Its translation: CASSLEAGGGTDTQYF.

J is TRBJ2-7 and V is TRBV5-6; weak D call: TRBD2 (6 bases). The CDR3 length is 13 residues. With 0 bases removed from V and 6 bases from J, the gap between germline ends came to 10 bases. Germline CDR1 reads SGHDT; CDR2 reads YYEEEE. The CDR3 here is CASSLVEGREQYF. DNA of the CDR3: TGTGCCAGCAGCTTGGTGGAGGGGCGCGAGCAGTACTTC.

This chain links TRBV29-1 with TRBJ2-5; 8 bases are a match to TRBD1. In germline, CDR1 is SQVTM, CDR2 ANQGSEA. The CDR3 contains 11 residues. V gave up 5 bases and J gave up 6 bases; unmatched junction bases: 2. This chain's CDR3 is CSVWDRKTQYF. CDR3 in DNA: TGCAGCGTTTGGGACAGGAAGACCCAGTACTTC.

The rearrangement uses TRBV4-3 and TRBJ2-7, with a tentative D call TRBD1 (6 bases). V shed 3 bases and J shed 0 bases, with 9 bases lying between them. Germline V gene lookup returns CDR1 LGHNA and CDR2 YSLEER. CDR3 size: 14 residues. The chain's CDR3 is CASSHRTDSYEQYF. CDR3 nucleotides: TGCGCCAGCAGCCATCGGACAGACTCCTACGAGCAGTACTTC.

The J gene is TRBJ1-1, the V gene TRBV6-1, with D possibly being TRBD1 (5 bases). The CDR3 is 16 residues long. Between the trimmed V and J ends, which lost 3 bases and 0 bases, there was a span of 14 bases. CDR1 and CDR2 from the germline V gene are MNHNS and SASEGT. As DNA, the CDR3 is TGTGCCAGCAGTGACTTATCCTGGACACTGAACACTGAAGCTTTCTTT. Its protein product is CASSDLSWTLNTEAFF.

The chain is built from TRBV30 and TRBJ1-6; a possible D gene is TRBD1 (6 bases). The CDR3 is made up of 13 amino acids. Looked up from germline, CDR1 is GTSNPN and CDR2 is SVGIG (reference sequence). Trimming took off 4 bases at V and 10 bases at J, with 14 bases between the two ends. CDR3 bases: TGTGCCTGGACCGGAGGGGGAGGGTCACCCCTCCACTTT. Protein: CAWTGGGGSPLHF.

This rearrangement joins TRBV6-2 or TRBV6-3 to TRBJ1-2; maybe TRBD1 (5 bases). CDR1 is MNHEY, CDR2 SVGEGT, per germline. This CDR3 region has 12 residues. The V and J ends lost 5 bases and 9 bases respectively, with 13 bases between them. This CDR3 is CASSTDSKRYTF. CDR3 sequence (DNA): TGTGCCAGCAGTACCGACAGTAAACGCTACACCTTC.

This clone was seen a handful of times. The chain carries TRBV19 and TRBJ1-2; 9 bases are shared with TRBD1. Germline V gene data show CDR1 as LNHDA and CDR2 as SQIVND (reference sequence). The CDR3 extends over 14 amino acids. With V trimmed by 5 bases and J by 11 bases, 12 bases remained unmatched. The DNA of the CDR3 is TGTGCCAGTAGTGAGGGGACAGGGACGCCTTTTTACACCTTC. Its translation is CASSEGTGTPFYTF.

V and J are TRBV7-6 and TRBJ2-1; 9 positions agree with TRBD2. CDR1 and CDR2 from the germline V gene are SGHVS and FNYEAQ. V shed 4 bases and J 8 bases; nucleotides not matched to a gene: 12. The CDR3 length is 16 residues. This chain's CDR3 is CASSYGVGGLAYEQFF. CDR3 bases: TGTGCCAGCAGCTACGGAGTGGGGGGACTAGCTTATGAGCAGTTCTTC.

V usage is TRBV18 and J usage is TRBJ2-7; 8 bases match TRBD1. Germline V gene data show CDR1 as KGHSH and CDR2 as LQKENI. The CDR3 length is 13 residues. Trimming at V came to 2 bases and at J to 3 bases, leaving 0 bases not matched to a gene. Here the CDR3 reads CASSPGTGYEQYF. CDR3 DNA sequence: TGTGCCAGCTCACCAGGGACAGGCTACGAGCAGTACTTC.

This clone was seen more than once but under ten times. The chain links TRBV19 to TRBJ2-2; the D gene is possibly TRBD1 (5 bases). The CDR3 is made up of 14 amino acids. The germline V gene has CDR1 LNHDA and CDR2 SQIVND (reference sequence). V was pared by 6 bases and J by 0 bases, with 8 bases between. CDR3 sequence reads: CASRRQSNTGELFF. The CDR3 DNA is TGTGCCAGTAGGAGACAGTCGAACACCGGGGAGCTGTTTTTT.

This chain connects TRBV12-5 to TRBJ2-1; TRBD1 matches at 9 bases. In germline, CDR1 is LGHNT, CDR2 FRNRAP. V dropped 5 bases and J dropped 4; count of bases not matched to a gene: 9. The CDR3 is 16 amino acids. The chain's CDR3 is CASGAPTGGKYNEQFF. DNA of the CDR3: TGTGCTAGTGGTGCTCCTACAGGGGGCAAGTACAATGAGCAGTTCTTC.